What follows describes a single TCR beta chain. Its specificity is not known. These data originate in a study of cytomegalovirus exposure and HLA in healthy donors. General study findings and limits: Specific recognition of CMV antigens was confirmed in vitro for a few chains (all CMV-associated). An apparent linkage of common viral pathogens to several of the most significant clusters emerged in a later analysis. There were some 150 TCR beta chains listed as cytomegalovirus-associated. When analyzed later, the rates of TCR association showed variation by HLA locus, with DRB1 the most and HLA-C the fewest.

CDR1 and CDR2 (germline): SGDLS, YYNGEE. CDR3 length: 14 amino acids. The V gene lost 0 bases and the J gene lost 1 base, with 8 bases spanning the gap. PCR involved 60 Vbeta and 13 Jbeta primers. The protocol was immunoSEQ multiplex PCR, while the TCRdb copy is restricted to in-frame clones and leaves out a portion. The sample includes 75,000 to 100,000 clones, over 75% of them seen just once. The receptor was derived from a man aged 40-55 years in good health and CMV-seronegative. The V call is TRBV9, the J call TRBJ2-7; TRBD1 is a possible D gene (5 bases). Material: PBMCs. The CDR3 is CASSVGDSSYEQYF. In DNA form, the CDR3 reads TGTGCCAGCAGCGTAGGCGACAGTTCCTACGAGCAGTACTTC.